These T cell receptor beta chains were read from a single sample in a study of beta chain features in type 1 diabetes. Generated by immunoSEQ multiplex PCR, the TCRdb table keeps only in-frame clones and is missing some. This table has around 150,000 clones, approximately 8.8% appearing once. Sequenced sample: central memory CD4+ T cells from blood. All receptors derive from a woman aged 25 to 45 with type 1 diabetes. Both conserved end residues are part of each CDR3. Each record gives: V gene, D gene, clone size, J gene, CDR3 protein, CDR3 DNA. D genes are given only for firm matches. Not every row has a clone size; where given, it reads once, few, many or a size class.

TRBV28	NA	NA	TRBJ2-1	CASSLRGAGYNEQFF	TGTGCCAGCAGTTTACGAGGTGCCGGGTACAATGAGCAGTTCTTC
TRBV9	NA	few	TRBJ2-3	CASSVDSRDTQYF	TGTGCCAGCAGCGTAGATTCTAGAGATACGCAGTATTTT
TRBV7-7	NA	NA	TRBJ2-1	CASSLGGTYNEQFF	TGTGCTAGCAGCTTAGGCGGGACGTACAATGAGCAGTTCTTC
TRBV4-2	NA	few	TRBJ2-7	CASSQDPLSSYEQYF	TGTGCCAGCAGCCAAGACCCACTGAGCTCCTACGAGCAGTACTTC
TRBV28	NA	NA	TRBJ1-1	CASSNLQYTEAFF	TGTGCCAGCAGTAATCTACAGTACACTGAAGCTTTCTTT
TRBV2	TRBD2	few	TRBJ2-7	CASSSGRASYEQYF	TGTGCCAGCTCTAGCGGGAGGGCGTCCTACGAGCAGTACTTC
TRBV5-1	NA	few	TRBJ2-3	CASSSFTGALTDTQYF	TGCGCCAGCAGCTCCTTTACGGGAGCCTTGACAGATACGCAGTATTTT
TRBV5-1	TRBD1	NA	TRBJ2-3	CASSFGTGGTDTQYF	TGCGCCAGCAGCTTCGGGACAGGGGGCACAGATACGCAGTATTTT
TRBV30	NA	NA	TRBJ1-2	CAWTVKGAQGGYTF	TGTGCCTGGACAGTCAAAGGGGCTCAGGGTGGCTACACCTTC
TRBV7-8	NA	NA	TRBJ2-2	CASSLVETGNTGELFF	TGTGCCAGCAGCTTAGTGGAGACAGGCAACACCGGGGAGCTGTTTTTT
TRBV28	NA	NA	TRBJ2-1	CASTAWKLTIDEQFF	TGTGCCAGCACGGCCTGGAAATTGACAATTGATGAGCAGTTCTTC
TRBV28	NA	few	TRBJ1-2	CASSGAGVNYGYTF	TGTGCCAGCAGTGGAGCGGGGGTTAACTATGGCTACACCTTC
TRBV30	TRBD1	few	TRBJ1-1	CAWTRDRDTEAFF	TGTGCCTGGACCAGGGACAGGGACACTGAAGCTTTCTTT